Below, 3 T cell receptor beta chains from the same sample are listed, as sequenced in a study of cytomegalovirus exposure and HLA in healthy donors. 13 Jbeta primers and 60 Vbeta primers were used for the PCR. Measured with immunoSEQ multiplex PCR; TCRdb has only the in-frame clones, and not every one. Seen here are around 150,000 clones, over 60% observed once, and the top ten hold 0.55% to 0.8%. Sequencing used PBMCs. These receptors came from a male donor in good health and CMV-seronegative.

The CDR3 is CASSLGKRGPATDTQYF. The CDR3 bases are TGTGCCAGCAGCTTAGGGAAGCGGGGCCCCGCCACAGATACGCAGTATTTT. V is TRBV7-6 and J is TRBJ2-3, with TRBD2 identical over 7 bases. The CDR3 has 17 amino acids. The V gene's germline CDR1 is SGHVS and CDR2 FNYEAQ. Trimming at V came to 1 base and at J to 2 bases, leaving 9 bases not matched to a gene.

The chain employs TRBV7-9 and TRBJ1-1; D gene ambiguous. Trimming removed 0 bases at V and 7 bases at J, with 12 bases between. CDR3 length equals 14 residues. CDR1 is SEHNR, CDR2 FQNEAQ, per germline (reference sequence). CDR3 protein: CASSLAGGLGEAFF. CDR3 bases: TGTGCCAGCAGCTTAGCGGGAGGTCTGGGTGAAGCTTTCTTT.

This clone has just one count. At one boundary the junction diverges from the germline segment, which might be a read error. The chain joins TRBV7-9 to TRBJ1-2; D is unresolved. CDR3 length: 13 amino acids. The germline V gene encodes CDR1 SEHNR and CDR2 FQNEAQ (reference sequence). In DNA form, the CDR3 reads TGTTCCAGCAGCTTGCCAGGCGGGTATGGCTACACCTTC. It specifies CSSSLPGGYGYTF.